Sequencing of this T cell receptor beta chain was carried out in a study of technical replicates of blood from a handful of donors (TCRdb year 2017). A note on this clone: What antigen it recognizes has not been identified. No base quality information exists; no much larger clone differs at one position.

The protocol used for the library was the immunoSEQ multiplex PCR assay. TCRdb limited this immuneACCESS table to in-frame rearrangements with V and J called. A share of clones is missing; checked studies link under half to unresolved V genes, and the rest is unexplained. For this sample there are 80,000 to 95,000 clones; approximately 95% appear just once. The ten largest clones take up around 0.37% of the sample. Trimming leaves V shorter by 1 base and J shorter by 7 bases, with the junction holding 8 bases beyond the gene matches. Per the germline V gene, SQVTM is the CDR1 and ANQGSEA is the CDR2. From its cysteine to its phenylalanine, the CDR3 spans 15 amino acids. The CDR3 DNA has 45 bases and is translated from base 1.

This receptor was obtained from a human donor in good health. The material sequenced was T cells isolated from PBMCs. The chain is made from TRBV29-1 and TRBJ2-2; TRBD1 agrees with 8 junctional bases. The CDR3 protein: CSVEVGRGPIGELFF. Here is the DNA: TGCAGCGTTGAAGTTGGCAGGGGGCCTATCGGGGAGCTGTTTTTT.